The 32 T cell receptor beta chains below come from one sample, sequenced in a study of identifying expanded T cells in peripheral blood. TCRdb keeps only in-frame clones here, not all; method: immunoSEQ multiplex PCR. The data show roughly 100,000 clones, with roughly 90% seen just once and around 4.3% held by the top ten. Sequencing was performed on blood. The source is a person between 18 and 69 years old in good health.

The chain carries TRBV7-2 and TRBJ2-3, with 7 bases matching TRBD2. The V segment lost 4 bases and the J segment 1 base; nucleotides outside the gene matches: 11. The germline CDR1 and CDR2 sequences are SGHTA and FQGNSA. CDR3 length: 17 amino acids. The CDR3 reads CASSSPSGLQGTDTQYF. CDR3 nucleotide sequence: TGTGCCAGCAGCTCTCCCTCGGGACTACAGGGCACAGATACGCAGTATTTT.

The chain employs TRBV29-1 and TRBJ2-1; D is perhaps TRBD2 (5 bases). Germline V CDR1 and CDR2: SQVTM, ANQGSEA. CDR3 length equals 13 residues. V was shortened by 4 bases and J by 6 bases, with 13 bases between the two germline ends. Here the CDR3 reads CSVVGRGGNEQFF. The CDR3 DNA is TGCAGCGTTGTCGGTCGGGGTGGCAATGAGCAGTTCTTC.

This clone was detected only once. The genes are TRBV2 and TRBJ2-1; 8 positions agree with TRBD1. This CDR3 comprises 14 residues. After removal of 6 bases from V and 3 bases from J, the junction contained 4 bases not matched to a gene. Germline CDR1 is SNHLY and CDR2 is FYNNEI. CDR3 sequence (DNA): TGTGCCAGCAGGGAGGACAGGGACTACAATGAGCAGTTCTTC. It encodes CASREDRDYNEQFF.

The V and J genes are TRBV5-6 and TRBJ1-2, with no clear D. Germline assignment: CDR1 SGHDT and CDR2 YYEEEE. The ends were cut back, 4 bases at V and 2 bases at J, with 12 bases in the middle. The CDR3 is 14 amino acids. In DNA form, the CDR3 reads TGTGCCAGCAGCCAATCACTCAGCAACTATGGCTACACCTTC. This translates into CASSQSLSNYGYTF.

The chain combines TRBV5-1 with TRBJ1-2; a weak D match, TRBD1 (5 bases). V shed 2 bases and J shed 2 bases, with 13 bases lying between them. The CDR3 sequence is 15 residues long. From germline, CDR1 is SGHRS and CDR2 YFSETQ. CDR3 DNA sequence: TGCGCCAGCAGCTTCCGGGACGGAGGAAACTATGGCTACACCTTC. Translated, it gives CASSFRDGGNYGYTF.

This clone has more than one count but fewer than ten. Within the sample, other DNA sequences also encode this same CDR3. The chain recombines TRBV20-1 with TRBJ1-2; D gene unclear. This CDR3 comprises 9 residues. Looked up from germline, CDR1 is DFQATT and CDR2 is SNEGSKA (reference sequence). The V end was cut by 3 bases, the J end by 5 bases, with 1 base between. The CDR3 loop reads CSASYGYTF. CDR3 DNA sequence: TGCAGTGCTAGTTATGGCTACACCTTC.

The chain combines TRBV9 with TRBJ2-1; 14 nucleotides align to TRBD2. Trimming took 4 bases from V and 8 from J; bases not matched to a gene: 8. The germline CDR1 and CDR2 sequences are SGDLS and YYNGEE. The length of the CDR3 is 16 residues. The CDR3 is CASSKTSGRALDEQFF. As DNA, the CDR3 is TGTGCCAGCAGCAAGACTAGCGGGAGGGCCTTAGATGAGCAGTTCTTC.

The chain is built from TRBV4-1 and TRBJ2-7; 8 bases match TRBD1. Germline V gene lookup returns CDR1 MGHRA and CDR2 YSYEKL. CDR3 length: 14 residues. With 2 bases clipped from V and 3 bases from J, the junction kept 3 bases outside the gene matches. CDR3 residues: CASSQRTGIYEQYF. CDR3 nucleotide sequence: TGCGCCAGCAGCCAACGGACAGGGATCTACGAGCAGTACTTC.

The rearrangement uses TRBV18 and TRBJ1-4; 11 nucleotides line up with TRBD1. The CDR3 is made up of 14 amino acids. After removal of 8 bases from V and 6 bases from J, the junction contained 5 bases not matched to a gene. The germline gives CDR1 KGHSH, CDR2 LQKENI. The CDR3 DNA is TGTGCCAGCGCCCGGGACAGGGGGGATGAAAAACTGTTTTTT. This translates into CASARDRGDEKLFF.

J is TRBJ2-7 and V is TRBV5-4, with D possibly being TRBD1 (6 bases). The CDR3 is made up of 17 amino acids. Germline assignment: CDR1 SGHNT and CDR2 YYREEE (reference sequence). V lost 0 bases to trimming and J lost 1 base, with 17 bases between them. For the CDR3, the DNA is TGTGCCAGCAGCTTGGACACCGGGACAAGGGGTTCCTACGAGCAGTACTTC. Amino acids: CASSLDTGTRGSYEQYF.

The chain employs TRBV27 and TRBJ2-3; D is undetermined. Trimming stripped 6 bases from V and 2 bases from J, with 12 bases between. The CDR3 loop spans 14 amino acids. Germline V CDR1 and CDR2: MNHEY, SMNVEV (reference sequence). The CDR3 here is CASSQGLPTDTQYF. The CDR3 DNA reads as TGTGCCAGCAGCCAAGGGCTTCCCACAGATACGCAGTATTTT.

This sequence joins TRBV7-2 and TRBJ2-7; 8 positions agree with TRBD1. J lost 0 bases, V lost 0 bases, and 10 bases had no gene match. The CDR3 has 18 amino acids. Germline V lookup: CDR1 SGHTA, CDR2 FQGNSA. CDR3: CASSLASGTGGISYEQYF. The CDR3 DNA sequence: TGTGCCAGCAGCTTAGCGAGCGGTACAGGGGGAATCTCCTACGAGCAGTACTTC.

This clone was seen a handful of times. The chain joins TRBV27 to TRBJ2-2; D is possibly TRBD1 (5 bases). Deletions cut 2 bases from V and 4 bases from J, with 14 bases between. CDR3 size: 16 residues. Germline CDR1 and CDR2: MNHEY and SMNVEV (reference sequence). This CDR3 is CASSLRQGSGTGELFF. The CDR3 DNA sequence: TGTGCCAGCAGTTTAAGGCAGGGATCGGGCACCGGGGAGCTGTTTTTT.

This rearrangement joins TRBV18 to TRBJ2-5, with D unclear. The DNA end is more similar to TRBJ2-7, so the J call may be wrong. From germline, CDR1 is KGHSH and CDR2 LQKENI. The CDR3 is 16 residues long. The CDR3 spells CASSPSRSPLTYEQYF. The CDR3 nucleotides read TGTGCCAGCTCGCCTAGTCGGTCCCCACTTACCTACGAGCAGTACTTC.

The chain uses TRBV28 and TRBJ1-5; 11 nucleotides agree with TRBD1. V lost 0 bases, J lost 8 bases, and 6 bases stayed unmatched. Germline V gives CDR1 MDHEN, CDR2 SYDVKM. The CDR3 covers 16 residues. The DNA for the CDR3 is TGTGCCAGCAGTTTATGGGACAGGGGGCGCTGGAAGCCCCAGCATTTT. Encoded protein: CASSLWDRGRWKPQHF.

The chain recombines TRBV1 with TRBJ2-1; TRBD2 is the table's D call, not checked against the DNA. TRBV1 counts as a pseudogene. CDR3 length: 16 amino acids. The CDR3 DNA sequence: TGCACCAGCAGGAGAGCTAGCGGGGGAGCCTACAATGAGCAGTTCTTC. As protein: CTSRRASGGAYNEQFF.

J is TRBJ1-5 and V is TRBV18, with 10 bases matching TRBD1. The CDR3 covers 16 residues. Trimming at V came to 2 bases and at J to 2 bases, leaving 3 bases not matched to a gene. Per germline, CDR1 KGHSH and CDR2 LQKENI. The CDR3 nucleotides are TGTGCCAGCTCACCAAGGGACAGGGGAGGCAATCAGCCCCAGCATTTT. Protein product: CASSPRDRGGNQPQHF.

This rearrangement joins TRBV28 to TRBJ1-1; D perhaps matches TRBD1 (5 bases). The CDR3 is made up of 12 amino acids. Per the germline V gene, CDR1 is MDHEN and CDR2 is SYDVKM. Between the trimmed V and J ends, which lost 8 bases and 1 base, there was a span of 8 bases. For the CDR3, the DNA is TGTGCCAGCTCCGGGGCGAACACTGAAGCTTTCTTT. Protein: CASSGANTEAFF.

This clone was seen only a few times. The chain couples TRBV27 to TRBJ1-5; no reliable D call. Germline V gene sequence: CDR1 MNHEY, CDR2 SMNVEV (reference sequence). This CDR3 spans 15 amino acids. Trimming stripped 5 bases from V and 4 bases from J, with 15 bases between. CDR3 nucleotide sequence: TGTGCCAGCAGTGGGCGGTTAAGACCTAATCAGCCCCAGCATTTT. It translates to CASSGRLRPNQPQHF.

The chain has TRBV19 and TRBJ2-5; perhaps TRBD2 as D (5 bases). This CDR3 is 15 amino acids long. Trimming removed 6 bases from V and 5 bases from J, with 19 bases in between. In germline, CDR1 is LNHDA, CDR2 SQIVND (reference sequence). The chain's CDR3 is CASSSARTSGETQYF. The CDR3 DNA sequence: TGTGCCAGTAGCTCTGCCCGGACCTCGGGGGAGACCCAGTACTTC. Using reference TRBV19 and TRBJ2-5 for the parts outside the CDR3, the full variable domain is DGGITQSPKYLFRKEGQNVTLSCEQNLNHDAMYWYRQDPGQGLRLIYYSQIVNDFQKGDIAEGYSVSREKKESFPLTVTSAQKNPTAFYLCASSSARTSGETQYFGPGTRLLVL.

This clone was counted a few times. The chain links TRBV11-1 to TRBJ2-1; no definite D call. This CDR3 spans 16 amino acids. Trimming removed 2 bases at V and 1 base at J, with 12 bases between. Per germline, CDR1 SGHAT and CDR2 FQDESV (reference sequence). The CDR3 region is CASSLQVVMSYNEQFF. DNA of the CDR3: TGTGCCAGCAGCTTACAGGTGGTTATGTCCTACAATGAGCAGTTCTTC.

The rearrangement joins TRBV20-1 to TRBJ2-7, with a weak D call TRBD2 (5 bases). The CDR3 loop spans 11 amino acids. With 7 bases removed from V and 5 bases from J, the gap between germline ends came to 12 bases. Germline V gene sequence: CDR1 DFQATT, CDR2 SNEGSKA (reference sequence). CDR3 bases: TGCAGTGTAAGGAGGATGAACGAGCAGTACTTC. Translating gives CSVRRMNEQYF.

The chain recombines TRBV7-7 with TRBJ2-7; D is ambiguous. This CDR3 is 11 amino acids long. Germline values: CDR1 SSHAT, CDR2 FNYEAQ (reference sequence). V lost 8 bases and J lost 5, with 10 bases in between. The chain's CDR3 is CASGTGDEQYF. CDR3 coding DNA: TGTGCCAGCGGAACGGGTGACGAGCAGTACTTC.

The chain is built from TRBV4-1 and TRBJ2-1; no clear D gene. The length of the CDR3 is 13 residues. Trimming removed 1 base from V and 6 bases from J, with 7 bases in between. In germline, CDR1 is MGHRA, CDR2 YSYEKL. The CDR3 nucleotides are TGCGCCAGCAGCCAAGCCCCTACCAATGAGCAGTTCTTC. Translation gives CASSQAPTNEQFF.

This chain links TRBV7-3 with TRBJ2-5; no reliable D call. This CDR3 spans 13 amino acids. V was pared by 4 bases and J by 5 bases, with 11 bases between. The germline V gene encodes CDR1 SGHTA and CDR2 FQGTGA. CDR3 coding DNA: TGTGCCAGCAGCTCCGGACGGCGGGAGACCCAGTACTTC. It encodes CASSSGRRETQYF.

This clone was counted between two and nine times. The J gene is TRBJ2-7, the V gene TRBV7-2, with 7 bases identical to TRBD1. CDR3 length equals 14 residues. Germline V gene lookup returns CDR1 SGHTA and CDR2 FQGNSA. The ends lost 5 bases at V and 4 bases at J; junction bases unmatched: 8. The CDR3 DNA follows: TGTGCCAGCAGCCCTCGACAGGGTCCGTACGAGCAGTACTTC. It is translated as CASSPRQGPYEQYF.

The J gene is TRBJ1-5, the V gene TRBV19; 9 bases fit TRBD1. CDR1 and CDR2 (germline): LNHDA, SQIVND (reference sequence). After removal of 4 bases from V and 4 bases from J, the junction contained 11 bases not matched to a gene. The CDR3 spans 17 residues. As DNA, the CDR3 is TGTGCCAGTAGTACCATCAACAGGGGGCAGGGGAATCAGCCCCAGCATTTT. Translating it yields CASSTINRGQGNQPQHF.

The gene calls are TRBV7-2 and TRBJ1-1; D not certain. Trimming pared 2 bases from V and 2 bases from J, leaving 12 bases between. CDR1 and CDR2 (germline): SGHTA, FQGNSA. The CDR3 length is 15 residues. The CDR3 is CASSLLVSLNTEAFF. CDR3 sequence (DNA): TGTGCCAGCAGCTTACTTGTCAGTTTAAACACTGAAGCTTTCTTT.

The genes are TRBV7-6 and TRBJ2-5; TRBD2 matches at 11 bases. This CDR3 is 17 amino acids long. J gave up 1 base and V 5 bases, and 9 bases lay outside the gene matches. Germline loops: CDR1 SGHVS, CDR2 FNYEAQ. Written as DNA, the CDR3 is TGTGCCAGCAGCCGCTCGACTAGCGGGACTTCCCAAGAGACCCAGTACTTC. This translates into CASSRSTSGTSQETQYF.

The chain couples TRBV10-2 to TRBJ1-1; D gene uncertain. CDR1 WSHSY and CDR2 SAAADI come from the germline V gene. Deletions cut 6 bases from V and 2 bases from J, with 13 bases between. The CDR3 length is 14 residues. The CDR3 reads CASRSGRPNTEAFF. CDR3 bases: TGCGCCAGCAGGTCGGGCAGGCCCAACACTGAAGCTTTCTTT.

The chain employs TRBV7-9 and TRBJ2-7, with TRBD1 as a possible D gene (7 bases). The V end was cut by 3 bases, the J end by 6 bases, with 15 bases between. CDR1 and CDR2 (germline): SEHNR, FQNEAQ (reference sequence). CDR3 length: 14 residues. CDR3 residues: CASSFAQGGREQYF. In DNA form, the CDR3 reads TGTGCCAGCAGCTTCGCTCAGGGGGGACGCGAGCAGTACTTC. The whole variable domain, remainder taken from reference TRBV7-9 and TRBJ2-7, is DTGVSQNPRHKITKRGQNVTFRCDPISEHNRLYWYRQTLGQGPEFLTYFQNEAQLEKSRLLSDRFSAERPKGSFSTLEIQRTEQGDSAMYLCASSFAQGGREQYFGPGTRLTVT.

J is TRBJ2-5 and V is TRBV7-9, with 7 bases aligning to TRBD1. The CDR3 has 13 amino acids. The V and J ends lost 5 bases and 7 bases, in that order; junction bases with no gene match: 7. CDR1 and CDR2 from the germline V gene are SEHNR and FQNEAQ (reference sequence). The CDR3 here is CASSQRTGGTQYF. Written as DNA, the CDR3 is TGTGCCAGCAGCCAAAGGACAGGAGGGACCCAGTACTTC.